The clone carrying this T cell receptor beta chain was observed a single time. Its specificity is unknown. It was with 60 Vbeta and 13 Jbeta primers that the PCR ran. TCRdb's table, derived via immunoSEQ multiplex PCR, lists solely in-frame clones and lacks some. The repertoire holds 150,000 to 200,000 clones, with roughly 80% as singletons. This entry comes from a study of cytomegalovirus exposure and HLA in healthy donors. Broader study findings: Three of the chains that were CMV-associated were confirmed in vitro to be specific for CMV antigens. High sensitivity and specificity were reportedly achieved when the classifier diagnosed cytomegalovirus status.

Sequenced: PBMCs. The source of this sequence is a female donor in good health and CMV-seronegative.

DNA for the CDR3: TGTGCCAGTAGTATCGCCCGGAATACTAGAAGCACTGAAGCTTTCTTT. Its translation is CASSIARNTRSTEAFF. This rearrangement joins TRBV19 to TRBJ1-1; D not resolved. This CDR3 comprises 16 residues. Per germline, CDR1 LNHDA and CDR2 SQIVND (reference sequence). V dropped 3 bases and J dropped 4 bases, with 18 bases sitting between them.